The clone carrying this TCR beta chain was recorded a few times. Its target is not known. TCRdb independently ran MiXCR on the reads; one entry per CDR3 protein. Counted here are 160,000 or so distinct CDR3 sequences, around 22% occurring once; the ten biggest clones make up approximately 9.9%. This CDR3 spans 12 amino acids. Germline CDR1 and CDR2: SQVTM and ANQGSEA. The V end lost 7 bases, the J end lost 8 bases, and 15 bases lay between the germline ends. The data originate from a study of T cell repertoires in cytomegalovirus infection. About the study: Indicated by public TCR beta signatures were CMV infection and matching HLA type.

Whole-study findings and limits: The cumulative frequency of public TCR beta families identified carriers of CMV plus the relevant HLA. Dominating the ex vivo response were HLA-C-restricted CMV-specific TCR beta clonotypes.

This TCR came from a human donor in good health (CMV status not recorded). Some clones in this sample may be carry-over from other donors' samples. Specimen: PBMCs. This rearrangement joins TRBV29-1 to TRBJ2-1; D tentatively reads TRBD1 or TRBD2 (7 bases each). The CDR3 sequence: CSAKTGRDEQFF. CDR3 nucleotide sequence: TGCAGCGCCAAGACAGGGAGGGATGAGCAGTTCTTC.